This T cell receptor beta chain was sequenced for a study of T cell changes during pregnancy in multiple sclerosis. Sequencing used immunoSEQ multiplex PCR; TCRdb keeps in-frame clones, though not all of them. The table records 100,000 or so clones, 93% of them present only once. The sequence was obtained from a female donor with multiple sclerosis, enrolled in a pregnancy study. The sample consisted of peripheral blood, taken after pregnancy.

CDR3 sequence: CASSPGTVTYNEQFF. DNA for the CDR3: TGTGCCAGCAGCCCCGGGACAGTAACCTACAATGAGCAGTTCTTC. V is TRBV9 and J is TRBJ2-1, with 7 bases lining up with TRBD1. J gave up 2 bases and V 4 bases, and 6 bases lay outside the gene matches. The germline gives CDR1 SGDLS, CDR2 YYNGEE. There are 15 residues in the CDR3.